This T cell receptor beta chain came from a study of cytomegalovirus exposure and HLA in healthy donors. Study-level points and caveats: Cytomegalovirus association was assigned to about 150 TCR beta chains. Researchers reported that a few CMV-associated chains were confirmed in vitro as CMV antigen-specific. The tendency of first-cohort TCR clusters to co-occur in the 120 or so validation repertoires emerged from a later analysis.

Worth noting for this clone: Its antigen remains unknown.

The validation cohort, a group of around 130 subjects, included the donors and was separate from the roughly 720-subject first cohort. Losses at the gene ends were 5 bases for V and 9 bases for J; bases not matched to a gene: 9. The CDR3 runs to 14 residues. CDR1 is MNHEY and CDR2 is SVGAGI in the germline V gene. Generated by immunoSEQ multiplex PCR, the TCRdb table keeps only in-frame clones and is missing some. The sample lists 150,000 to 200,000 clones, roughly 89% occurring once. Sequencing input: PBMCs. The sequence was obtained from a woman aged 30 to 39 in good health and CMV-seronegative. The V and J genes are TRBV6-5 and TRBJ2-3; 9 bases fit TRBD2. The chain's CDR3 is CASSRRDSGGTQYF. Here the CDR3 DNA reads TGTGCCAGCAGTAGGAGGGACAGCGGGGGGACGCAGTATTTT.